The clone carrying this TCR beta chain was observed a few times. Antigen specificity is unknown. Repertoires were generated with immunoSEQ multiplex PCR, while TCRdb's copy carries only in-frame clones and drops some. In the table there are about 25,000 clones, about 81% of which are singletons. Germline V gene lookup returns CDR1 SGHRS and CDR2 YFSETQ. This CDR3 contains 17 residues. Trimming stripped 4 bases from V and 5 bases from J, with 21 bases between. This sample was included in a study of memory CD4+ T cells and cytomegalovirus serostatus. Background on the study: Donors were healthy Belgian adults, 8 to 10 CMV seropositive and fewer than 30 seronegative. Whole-study results and caveats: Median bootstrapped AUC for CMV status was approximately 0.96 originally, about 0.9 US-trained. Suggested: most of the CMV-linked TCR signature lies in CD4+ memory cells.

Single viable CD3+CD4+CD8-CD45RO+ cells were sorted as the memory CD4+ T cells. CMV serostatus came from serum IgG against pp150, pp28, p38, p52. This chain joins TRBV5-1 and TRBJ1-4; D possibly corresponds to TRBD1 (6 bases). The sequence came from an adult in good health and CMV-seronegative. Sequencing used memory CD4+ T cells from blood. The CDR3 region is CASSLEPQGRGNEKLFF. The CDR3 bases are TGCGCCAGCAGCCTGGAGCCCCAGGGGAGGGGCAATGAAAAACTGTTTTTT.